This T cell receptor beta chain derives from a study of shared clonotypes between healthy human individuals. CDR1 is SNHLY and CDR2 is FYNNEI in the germline V gene. V was pared by 3 bases and J by 3 bases, with 12 bases between. The CDR3 has 15 amino acids. Using immunoSEQ multiplex PCR, the repertoire was profiled, and TCRdb retains in-frame clones only, with some absent. The top ten clones hold more than 0.35% of a sample with approximately 2,300,000 clones, roughly 90% of them seen once. V gene TRBV2 combines with J gene TRBJ1-3; D may be TRBD1 (5 bases). This receptor was taken from a man younger than 30 in good health. Some clones in this sample may be carry-over from other donors' samples. The source material was naive CD4+ T cells from PBMCs. Regarding subset: CD45RA+ positively selected. This CDR3 reads CASSDRGYIGNTIYF. Written as DNA, the CDR3 is TGTGCCAGCAGTGATCGGGGGTATATTGGAAACACCATATATTTT.